These 28 T cell receptor beta chains were all obtained from the same sample, sequenced in a study of cytomegalovirus exposure and HLA in healthy donors. It was with 60 Vbeta and 13 Jbeta primers that the PCR ran. Profiling relied on immunoSEQ multiplex PCR, and the TCRdb table lists in-frame clones only, not all of them. Of under 200,000 clones in the sample, 60% to 80% were seen once. The material sequenced was PBMCs. These receptors all stem from a man between 60 and 75 years old in good health and CMV-seronegative.

The chain couples TRBV7-2 to TRBJ2-4; TRBD1 aligns across 8 bases. V shed 5 bases, J shed 5 bases, and the junction held 5 bases outside the gene matches. CDR3 length: 14 residues. The germline gives CDR1 SGHTA, CDR2 FQGNSA. CDR3 DNA: TGTGCCAGCAGCCAGGACAGGGTTGAAAACATTCAGTACTTC. This codes for CASSQDRVENIQYF.

The chain is built from TRBV10-3 and TRBJ2-3; 8 bases align to TRBD1. Germline values: CDR1 ENHRY, CDR2 SYGVKD. V was pared by 6 bases and J by 4 bases, with 6 bases of the junction left unmatched. This CDR3 is 14 amino acids long. The CDR3 DNA reads as TGTGCCATCAGGGCGCTGGACAGGGCAGATACGCAGTATTTT. Amino acids: CAIRALDRADTQYF.

J is TRBJ2-3 and V is TRBV7-6, with D perhaps matching TRBD1 (5 bases). The CDR3 is 15 residues long. Germline CDR1 reads SGHVS; CDR2 reads FNYEAQ. V was pared by 1 base and J by 2 bases, with 10 bases between. The CDR3 reads CASSLGQTTTDTQYF. Here the CDR3 DNA reads TGTGCCAGCAGCTTAGGACAGACCACCACAGATACGCAGTATTTT.

The J gene is TRBJ2-1, the V gene TRBV11-3; D is possibly TRBD2 (6 bases). This CDR3 is built from 16 residues. Germline CDR1 and CDR2: SGHNT and YENEEA. V lost 4 bases, J lost 5 bases, and 18 bases lay in between. The CDR3 spells CASSSPVRGADNEQFF. The DNA for the CDR3 is TGTGCCAGCAGCTCCCCGGTCCGCGGGGCAGACAATGAGCAGTTCTTC.

In its sample, this clone was seen a few times. The J gene is TRBJ2-6, the V gene TRBV27; a weak D match, TRBD2 (7 bases). The CDR3 extends over 18 amino acids. The V end lost 4 bases, the J end lost 1 base, and 17 bases lay between the germline ends. Germline CDR1 is MNHEY and CDR2 is SMNVEV (reference sequence). The CDR3 region is CASSSEQGGRSGANVLTF. CDR3 DNA sequence: TGTGCCAGCAGTTCCGAACAGGGAGGGAGGTCTGGGGCCAACGTCCTGACTTTC. The full variable domain, in which reference TRBV27 and TRBJ2-6 provide the parts outside the CDR3, is EAQVTQNPRYLITVTGKKLTVTCSQNMNHEYMSWYRQDPGLGLRQIYYSMNVEVTDKGDVPEGYKVSRKEKRNFPLILESPSPNQTSLYFCASSSEQGGRSGANVLTFGAGSRLTVL.

On this clone: Other DNA sequences in the sample encode the same CDR3. This chain joins TRBV7-2 and TRBJ2-5; D might be TRBD1 (6 bases). Looked up from germline, CDR1 is SGHTA and CDR2 is FQGNSA. The length of the CDR3 is 13 residues. Trimming took off 3 bases at V and 2 bases at J, with 7 bases between the two ends. CDR3 in amino acids: CASSFTGQETQYF. The CDR3 DNA follows: TGTGCCAGCAGCTTTACAGGGCAAGAGACCCAGTACTTC.

This chain uses TRBV7-3 with TRBJ2-1, with 16 bases identical to TRBD2. The CDR3 runs 17 residues. V shed 5 bases and J 3 bases; nucleotides not matched to a gene: 4. Germline CDR1 SGHTA, CDR2 FQGTGA. Written as DNA, the CDR3 is TGTGCCAGCAGCATGGGACTAGCGGGGGGGAACTACAATGAGCAGTTCTTC. This translates into CASSMGLAGGNYNEQFF.

This clone was seen just once. This sequence joins TRBV5-1 and TRBJ2-3; 8 positions match TRBD2. CDR3 length: 14 amino acids. Germline lookup yields CDR1 SGHRS and CDR2 YFSETQ. V trimming: 7 bases; J trimming: 3 bases; junction bases outside the gene matches: 7. CDR3: CASYRGGVTDTQYF. As DNA, the CDR3 is TGCGCCAGCTACCGGGGGGGGGTAACAGATACGCAGTATTTT.

This chain uses TRBV4-3 with TRBJ1-5; 11 bases align to TRBD1. This CDR3 is built from 14 residues. V was clipped by 6 bases and J by 7 bases; unmatched bases: 5. Per germline, CDR1 LGHNA and CDR2 YSLEER. CDR3 region: CASRRTGGGQPQHF. The CDR3 DNA is TGCGCCAGCAGGCGGACAGGGGGCGGCCAGCCCCAGCATTTT.

In this sample, this clone turned up a few times. The chain joins TRBV9 to TRBJ1-3; tentative D call: TRBD1 (5 bases). There are 17 residues in the CDR3. Trimming stripped 0 bases from V and 0 bases from J, with 13 bases between. Germline CDR1 and CDR2: SGDLS and YYNGEE. CDR3 region: CASSVGERRGSGNTIYF. CDR3 nucleotides: TGTGCCAGCAGCGTAGGGGAGAGGAGGGGCTCTGGAAACACCATATATTTT.

This chain uses TRBV28 with TRBJ2-5, with D unclear. Trimming left V 2 bases short and J 2 bases short, with 6 bases between. The V gene's germline CDR1 is MDHEN and CDR2 SYDVKM. The CDR3 runs 13 residues. The CDR3 spells CASSLNRQETQYF. The DNA of the CDR3 is TGTGCCAGCAGTTTAAACAGACAAGAGACCCAGTACTTC.

The CDR3 here is CASLIAGAGFGYGYTF. In nucleotides, the CDR3 is TGTGCCAGCCTTATAGCGGGGGCGGGATTCGGCTATGGCTACACCTTC. The chain joins TRBV28 to TRBJ1-2, with a tentative D call TRBD1 (6 bases). The CDR3 has 16 amino acids. Germline assignment: CDR1 MDHEN and CDR2 SYDVKM. Trimming removed 8 bases at V and 4 bases at J, with 23 bases between.

V usage is TRBV27 and J usage is TRBJ1-3; D not resolved. CDR1 is MNHEY, CDR2 SMNVEV, per germline (reference sequence). The germline V and J ends were trimmed by 5 bases and 7 bases, with 15 bases remaining between them. The CDR3 consists of 14 residues. The CDR3 nucleotides are TGTGCCAGCAGTGGTACCCCCTTGAGGAACACCATATATTTT. Its translation is CASSGTPLRNTIYF.

This clone was counted between two and nine times. The rearrangement links TRBV9 to TRBJ1-2; a possible D gene is TRBD1 (6 bases). Germline V gives CDR1 SGDLS, CDR2 YYNGEE. The V end was cut by 0 bases, the J end by 5 bases, with 11 bases between. This CDR3 is built from 14 residues. The CDR3 bases are TGTGCCAGCAGCGTAGAACAGGGATATTATGGCTACACCTTC. Translated, it gives CASSVEQGYYGYTF.

This chain joins TRBV6-4 and TRBJ1-1, with a weak D call TRBD1 (5 bases). Trimming took off 1 base at V and 2 bases at J, with 14 bases between the two ends. Germline V gene sequence: CDR1 MRHNA, CDR2 SNTAGT. The CDR3 spans 16 residues. The CDR3 protein is CASSDWYYRTNTEAFF. The CDR3, as DNA: TGTGCCAGCAGTGACTGGTACTACAGGACCAACACTGAAGCTTTCTTT.

The rearrangement joins TRBV11-2 to TRBJ2-1, with D possibly TRBD2 on 5 matching bases. V lost 1 base and J 3 bases, leaving 16 bases between the germline ends. The CDR3 totals 17 residues. Germline CDR1 and CDR2: SGHAT and FQNNGV. The CDR3 DNA follows: TGTGCCAGCAGCTTAGGAGGTGTAGGGCGGGTCTACAATGAGCAGTTCTTC. As protein: CASSLGGVGRVYNEQFF.

V usage is TRBV5-1 and J usage is TRBJ2-7, with TRBD2 matching over 13 bases. This CDR3 has 18 residues. After removal of 4 bases from V and 3 bases from J, the junction contained 13 bases not matched to a gene. Germline lookup yields CDR1 SGHRS and CDR2 YFSETQ. CDR3 bases: TGCGCCAGCAGCCTGACCGGGACTAGCGGGACGGGTAACTACGAGCAGTACTTC. It encodes CASSLTGTSGTGNYEQYF. Variable domain in full (rest from reference TRBV5-1 and TRBJ2-7): KAGVTQTPRYLIKTRGQQVTLSCSPISGHRSVSWYQQTPGQGLQFLFEYFSETQRNKGNFPGRFSGRQFSNSRSEMNVSTLELGDSALYLCASSLTGTSGTGNYEQYFGPGTRLTVT.

This chain links TRBV10-1 with TRBJ1-3, with TRBD1 identical over 7 bases. The CDR3 runs to 17 residues. Germline V CDR1 and CDR2: WNHNN, SYGVQD (reference sequence). V gave up 2 bases and J gave up 0 bases; unmatched junction bases: 7. The CDR3: CASSEGTVRRSGNTIYF. As DNA, the CDR3 is TGCGCCAGCAGTGAGGGGACAGTGCGCCGCTCTGGAAACACCATATATTTT.

The chain couples TRBV6-4 to TRBJ2-4, with 11 bases matching TRBD1. CDR3 length: 13 residues. Germline-derived CDR1 and CDR2 are MRHNA and SNTAGT. V shed 5 bases, J shed 9 bases, and the junction held 3 bases outside the gene matches. CDR3 protein: CASSLGTGGIQYF. The CDR3 coding sequence is TGTGCCAGCAGTCTCGGGACAGGGGGCATTCAGTACTTC.

This clone was observed once. The chain links TRBV7-9 to TRBJ1-1; tentatively, D is TRBD1 (6 bases). V was shortened by 1 base and J by 1 base, with 7 bases between the two germline ends. Germline V CDR1 and CDR2: SEHNR, FQNEAQ (reference sequence). The CDR3 extends over 14 amino acids. CDR3 DNA: TGTGCCAGCAGCTTAGGAGGGGGGAACACTGAAGCTTTCTTT. Its translation: CASSLGGGNTEAFF.

This clone was counted once. The rearrangement joins TRBV15 to TRBJ1-6; weak D call: TRBD1 (6 bases). Between the trimmed V and J ends, which lost 0 bases and 5 bases, there was a span of 8 bases. The CDR3 is made up of 15 amino acids. The V gene's germline CDR1 is LNHNV and CDR2 YYDKDF (reference sequence). The DNA for the CDR3 is TGTGCCACCAGCAGAGATCGGACAGATAATTCACCCCTCCACTTT. Encoded protein: CATSRDRTDNSPLHF.

The V gene is TRBV5-1, the J gene TRBJ1-4; 9 nucleotides line up with TRBD1. V dropped 4 bases and J dropped 7; count of bases not matched to a gene: 17. The CDR3 totals 18 residues. Germline CDR1 and CDR2: SGHRS and YFSETQ. The CDR3 region has the DNA TGCGCCAGCAGCCTTCGGGGGTGGGACAGGGCTAGGAGTGAAAAACTGTTTTTT. Amino acids: CASSLRGWDRARSEKLFF.

This sequence joins TRBV6-1 and TRBJ2-7; 7 nucleotides match TRBD2. CDR1 and CDR2 from the germline V gene are MNHNS and SASEGT. The V gene end was trimmed by 4 bases and the J gene end by 3 bases; junction bases not matched to a gene: 12. The CDR3 runs 16 residues. CDR3 in DNA: TGTGCCAGCAGTGGGACTAGGCCCAAGGGAGGCTACGAGCAGTACTTC. Its protein is CASSGTRPKGGYEQYF.

This clone was seen a handful of times. The chain uses TRBV7-2 and TRBJ2-5, with TRBD2 matching over 10 bases. CDR1 and CDR2 from the germline V gene are SGHTA and FQGNSA. V was pared by 0 bases and J by 4 bases, with 8 bases of the junction left unmatched. The CDR3 is made up of 17 amino acids. The CDR3 region has the DNA TGTGCCAGCAGCTTAGCGGGCCTAGCGGGAGTAGGAGAGACCCAGTACTTC. Its protein product is CASSLAGLAGVGETQYF.

This clone was seen a few times. The chain combines TRBV19 with TRBJ2-2, with D unclear. CDR3 size: 13 residues. Trimming shortened V by 2 bases and J by 6 bases, and 7 bases separated the two germline ends. Germline loops: CDR1 LNHDA, CDR2 SQIVND (reference sequence). CDR3 sequence (DNA): TGTGCCAGTAGTATATTAGCTCCCGGGGAGCTGTTTTTT. Translation gives CASSILAPGELFF.

In this sample, this clone turned up once. V and J are TRBV28 and TRBJ2-3; weak D call: TRBD1 (5 bases). This CDR3 is built from 18 residues. CDR1 is MDHEN, CDR2 SYDVKM, per germline. The ends were cut back, 6 bases at V and 6 bases at J, with 28 bases in the middle. The CDR3 protein is CASSSSIGAARVVDTQYF. The CDR3 DNA follows: TGTGCCAGCAGCTCTTCCATCGGTGCAGCCAGGGTGGTTGATACGCAGTATTTT.

The V gene is TRBV28, the J gene TRBJ2-3; the match to TRBD2 covers 9 bases. The CDR3 runs to 15 residues. The J segment lost 1 base and the V segment lost 3 bases, leaving 2 bases of the junction unmatched. Germline CDR1 and CDR2: MDHEN and SYDVKM. DNA of the CDR3: TGTGCCAGCAGTTTCCCTAGCGGGGGCACAGATACGCAGTATTTT. This translates into CASSFPSGGTDTQYF.

The chain has TRBV5-1 and TRBJ2-3; TRBD2 might be the D (6 bases). The CDR3 sequence is 16 residues long. Germline V lookup: CDR1 SGHRS, CDR2 YFSETQ. The V end lost 4 bases, the J end lost 0 bases, and 15 bases lay between the germline ends. Here the CDR3 DNA reads TGCGCCAGCAGCGAGGATCCGGGACTTAGCACAGATACGCAGTATTTT. Encoded protein: CASSEDPGLSTDTQYF.